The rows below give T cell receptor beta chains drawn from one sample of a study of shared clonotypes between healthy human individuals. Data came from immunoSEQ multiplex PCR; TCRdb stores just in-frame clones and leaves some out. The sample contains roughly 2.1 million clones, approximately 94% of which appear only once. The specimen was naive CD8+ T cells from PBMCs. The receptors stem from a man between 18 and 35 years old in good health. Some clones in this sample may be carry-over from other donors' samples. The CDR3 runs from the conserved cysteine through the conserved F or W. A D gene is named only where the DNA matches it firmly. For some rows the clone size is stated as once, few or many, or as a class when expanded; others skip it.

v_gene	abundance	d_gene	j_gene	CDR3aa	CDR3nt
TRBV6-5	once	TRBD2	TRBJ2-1	CASSYHLAGGNNEQFF	TGTGCCAGCAGTTACCACCTAGCGGGAGGGAACAATGAGCAGTTCTTC
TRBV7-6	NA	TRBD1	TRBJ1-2	CASSPRTGLEGYTF	TGTGCCAGCAGCCCCCGGACAGGGTTGGAAGGCTACACCTTC
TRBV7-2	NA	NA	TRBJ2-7	CASSLLLPASEQYF	TGTGCCAGCAGCCTCCTCCTCCCCGCCAGCGAGCAGTACTTC
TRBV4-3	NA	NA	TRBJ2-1	CASSQDGPIWSSYNEQFF	TGCGCCAGCAGCCAAGATGGCCCCATTTGGAGCTCCTACAATGAGCAGTTCTTC
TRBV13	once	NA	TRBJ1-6	CASSTGAGNSPLHF	TGTGCCAGCAGCACAGGCGCAGGGAACTCACCCCTCCACTTT
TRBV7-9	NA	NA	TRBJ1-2	CASSSAGPSYGYTF	TGTGCCAGCAGCTCCGCGGGACCCTCCTATGGCTACACCTTC
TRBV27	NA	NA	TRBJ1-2	CATGVGGSRYGYTF	TGTGCCACTGGAGTAGGGGGATCAAGGTATGGCTACACCTTC
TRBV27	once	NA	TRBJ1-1	CASSDPGTEAFF	TGTGCCAGCAGCGATCCGGGGACTGAAGCTTTCTTT
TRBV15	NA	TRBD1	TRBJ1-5	CATSREDRADQPQHF	TGTGCCACCAGCAGAGAGGACAGGGCGGACCAGCCCCAGCATTTT
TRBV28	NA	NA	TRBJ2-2	CASSFRGQGQELFF	TGTGCCAGCAGTTTTCGCGGTCAGGGTCAAGAGCTGTTTTTT
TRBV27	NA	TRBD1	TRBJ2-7	CASSLDRATEQYF	TGTGCCAGCAGTTTGGACAGGGCCACCGAGCAGTACTTC
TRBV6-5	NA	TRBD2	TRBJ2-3	CASSPSGRAEDTQYF	TGTGCCAGCAGCCCCAGCGGGAGGGCAGAGGATACGCAGTATTTT
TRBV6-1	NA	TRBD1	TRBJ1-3	CASSGNRGSGNTIYF	TGTGCCAGCAGTGGAAACAGGGGCTCTGGAAACACCATATATTTT
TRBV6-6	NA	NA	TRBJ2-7	CASSYVGSSYEQYF	TGTGCCAGCAGTTACGTCGGGAGCTCCTACGAGCAGTACTTC
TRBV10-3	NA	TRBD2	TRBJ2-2	CAISEILAPGELFF	TGTGCCATCAGTGAGATACTAGCGCCCGGGGAGCTGTTTTTT
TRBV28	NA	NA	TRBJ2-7	CASSTSAQGRSYEQYF	TGTGCCAGCAGTACTTCAGCACAGGGCCGTTCCTACGAGCAGTACTTC
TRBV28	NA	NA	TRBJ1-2	CASSPPQVWVYGYTF	TGTGCCAGCAGTCCCCCCCAGGTGTGGGTCTATGGCTACACCTTC
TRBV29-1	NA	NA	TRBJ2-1	CSVYGVSSYNEQFF	TGCAGCGTTTACGGGGTAAGCTCCTACAATGAGCAGTTCTTC
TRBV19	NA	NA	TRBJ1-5	CASSIVPGLNQPQHF	TGTGCCAGTAGTATAGTACCCGGACTGAATCAGCCCCAGCATTTT
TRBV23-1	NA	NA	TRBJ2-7	CASSQSKGSYEQYF	TGCGCCAGCAGTCAATCAAAGGGCTCCTACGAGCAGTACTTC
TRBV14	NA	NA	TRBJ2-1	CASSLGLYNEQFF	TGTGCCAGCAGCCTGGGCCTCTACAATGAGCAGTTCTTC
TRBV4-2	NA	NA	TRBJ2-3	CASSRSGSTDTQYF	TGTGCCAGCAGCCGGAGCGGGAGCACAGATACGCAGTATTTT
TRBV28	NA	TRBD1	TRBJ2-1	CASRETGQGSNEQFF	TGTGCCAGCAGAGAAACGGGACAGGGCAGCAATGAGCAGTTCTTC
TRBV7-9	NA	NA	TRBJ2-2	CASSSSRVTNTGELFF	TGTGCCAGCAGCTCCAGCCGGGTTACAAACACCGGGGAGCTGTTTTTT
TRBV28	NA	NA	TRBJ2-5	CASSLFRQVEETQYF	TGTGCCAGCAGTTTATTCCGACAGGTAGAAGAGACCCAGTACTTC
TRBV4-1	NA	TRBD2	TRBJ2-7	CASSRTSGSIYEQYF	TGCGCCAGCAGCCGCACTAGCGGGAGTATCTACGAGCAGTACTTC
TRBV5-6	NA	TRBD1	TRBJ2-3	CASSPDRDEDTQYF	TGTGCCAGCAGCCCGGACAGGGATGAAGATACGCAGTATTTT
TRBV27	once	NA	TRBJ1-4	CASRYRESGEKLFF	TGTGCCAGCAGATACAGGGAGTCGGGTGAAAAACTGTTTTTT
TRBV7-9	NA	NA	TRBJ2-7	CASSSRTATYEQYF	TGTGCCAGCAGCTCTCGGACGGCCACCTACGAGCAGTACTTC
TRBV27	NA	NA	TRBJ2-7	CASSLSGAGLTYEQYF	TGTGCCAGCAGTTTATCCGGGGCAGGGCTTACCTACGAGCAGTACTTC
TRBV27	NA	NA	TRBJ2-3	CASSFYQAGYTDTQYF	TGTGCCAGCAGTTTCTACCAGGCAGGGTACACAGATACGCAGTATTTT
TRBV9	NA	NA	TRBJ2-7	CASSDPLTYEQYF	TGTGCCAGCAGCGACCCTCTGACCTACGAGCAGTACTTC
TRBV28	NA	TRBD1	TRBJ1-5	CASSSDRLLDKHQPQHF	TGTGCCAGCAGTTCGGACAGGCTTTTGGATAAACATCAGCCCCAGCATTTT
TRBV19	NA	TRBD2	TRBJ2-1	CASSVAGGRGYNEQFF	TGTGCCAGTAGTGTGGCGGGCGGGAGAGGCTACAATGAGCAGTTCTTC
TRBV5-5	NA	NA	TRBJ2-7	CASSLAGSLYEQYF	TGTGCCAGCAGCTTGGCGGGGAGTCTCTACGAGCAGTACTTC
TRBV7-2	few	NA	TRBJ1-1	CASSLGGLNTEAFF	TGTGCCAGCAGCTTAGGAGGGTTGAACACTGAAGCTTTCTTT
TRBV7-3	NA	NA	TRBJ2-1	CASSLIGGSYNEQFF	TGTGCCAGCAGCTTAATAGGTGGCTCCTACAATGAGCAGTTCTTC
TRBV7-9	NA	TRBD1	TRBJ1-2	CASSLAAGGNGYTF	TGTGCCAGCAGCTTAGCGGCAGGGGGCAATGGCTACACCTTC
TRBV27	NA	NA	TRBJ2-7	CASSLRDHSYEQYF	TGTGCCAGCAGTTTGCGGGACCACTCCTACGAGCAGTACTTC
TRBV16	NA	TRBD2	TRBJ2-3	CASSLPPTLAGAEVTDTQYF	TGTGCCAGCAGCCTCCCGCCGACTCTAGCGGGAGCCGAGGTCACAGATACGCAGTATTTT
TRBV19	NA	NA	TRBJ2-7	CASSQWPYEQYF	TGTGCCAGCTCCCAATGGCCCTACGAGCAGTACTTC